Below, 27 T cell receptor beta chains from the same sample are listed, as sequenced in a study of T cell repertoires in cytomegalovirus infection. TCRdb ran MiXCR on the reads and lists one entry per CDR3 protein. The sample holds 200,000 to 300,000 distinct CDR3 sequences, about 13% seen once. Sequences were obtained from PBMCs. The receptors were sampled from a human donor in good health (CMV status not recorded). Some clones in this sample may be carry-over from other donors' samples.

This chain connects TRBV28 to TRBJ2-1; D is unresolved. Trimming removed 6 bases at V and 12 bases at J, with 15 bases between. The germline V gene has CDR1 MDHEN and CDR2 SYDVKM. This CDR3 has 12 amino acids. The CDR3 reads CASRERFFGQFF. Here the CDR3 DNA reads TGTGCCAGCAGAGAGAGATTCTTTGGGCAGTTCTTC.

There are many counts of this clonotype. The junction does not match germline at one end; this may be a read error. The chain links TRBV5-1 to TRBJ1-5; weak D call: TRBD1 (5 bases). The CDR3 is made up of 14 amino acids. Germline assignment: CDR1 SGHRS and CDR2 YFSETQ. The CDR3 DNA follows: TGTGCCAGCAGTCCAGACAGTAGCAATCAGCCCCAGCATTTT. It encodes CASSPDSSNQPQHF.

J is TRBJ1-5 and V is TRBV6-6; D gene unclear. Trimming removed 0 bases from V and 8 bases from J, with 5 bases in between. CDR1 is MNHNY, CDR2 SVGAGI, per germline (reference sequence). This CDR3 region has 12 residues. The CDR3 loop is CASSYSGEPQHF. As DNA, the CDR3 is TGTGCCAGCAGTTACTCGGGCGAGCCCCAGCATTTT.

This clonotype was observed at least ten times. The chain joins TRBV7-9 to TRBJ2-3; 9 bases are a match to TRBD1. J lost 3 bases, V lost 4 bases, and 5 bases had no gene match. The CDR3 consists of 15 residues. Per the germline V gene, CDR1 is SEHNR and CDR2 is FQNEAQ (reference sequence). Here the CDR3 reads CASSYDRGVTDTQYF. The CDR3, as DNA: TGTGCCAGCAGCTACGACAGGGGGGTAACAGATACGCAGTATTTT.

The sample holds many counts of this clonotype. This chain's CDR3 is CASSLAGLTMNEQFF. In nucleotides, the CDR3 is TGTGCCAGCAGCTTGGCTGGGTTGACAATGAATGAGCAGTTCTTC. The gene calls are TRBV7-2 and TRBJ2-1; D is unclear. Germline-derived CDR1 and CDR2 are SGHTA and FQGNSA. Trimming removed 3 bases at V and 7 bases at J, with 16 bases between. The CDR3 spans 15 residues.

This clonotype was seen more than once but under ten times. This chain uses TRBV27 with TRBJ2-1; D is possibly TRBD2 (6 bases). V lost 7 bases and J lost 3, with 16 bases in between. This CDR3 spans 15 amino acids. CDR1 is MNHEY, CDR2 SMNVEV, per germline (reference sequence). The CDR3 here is CASKGSRLGYNEQFF. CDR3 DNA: TGTGCCAGCAAGGGCTCCAGACTAGGCTACAATGAGCAGTTCTTC.

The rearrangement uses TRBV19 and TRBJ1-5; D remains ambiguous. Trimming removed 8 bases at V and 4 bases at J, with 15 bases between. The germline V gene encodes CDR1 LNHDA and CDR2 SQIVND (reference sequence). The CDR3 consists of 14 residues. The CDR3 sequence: CASSRREENQPQHF. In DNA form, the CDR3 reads TGTGCCAGTTCCCGACGTGAGGAGAATCAGCCCCAGCATTTT.

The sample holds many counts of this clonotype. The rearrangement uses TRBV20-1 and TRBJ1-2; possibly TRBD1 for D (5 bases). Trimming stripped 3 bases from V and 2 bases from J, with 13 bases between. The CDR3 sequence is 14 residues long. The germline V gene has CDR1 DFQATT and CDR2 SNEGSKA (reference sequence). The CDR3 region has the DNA TGCAGTGCTAGCCTGACAGTCAAAAACTATGGCTACACCTTC. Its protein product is CSASLTVKNYGYTF.

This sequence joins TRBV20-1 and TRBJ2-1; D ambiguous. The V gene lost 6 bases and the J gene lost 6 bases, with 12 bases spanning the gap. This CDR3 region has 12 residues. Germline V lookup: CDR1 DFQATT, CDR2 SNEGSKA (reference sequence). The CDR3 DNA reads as TGCAGTGCGGACGACACGCCCAATGAGCAGTTCTTC. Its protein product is CSADDTPNEQFF.

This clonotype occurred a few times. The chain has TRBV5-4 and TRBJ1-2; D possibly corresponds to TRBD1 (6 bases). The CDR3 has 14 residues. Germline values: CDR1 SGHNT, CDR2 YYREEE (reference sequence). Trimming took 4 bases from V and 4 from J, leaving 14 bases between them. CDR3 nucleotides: TGTGCCAGCAGCAACAACCAGGGGATCTATGGCTACACCTTC. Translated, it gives CASSNNQGIYGYTF.

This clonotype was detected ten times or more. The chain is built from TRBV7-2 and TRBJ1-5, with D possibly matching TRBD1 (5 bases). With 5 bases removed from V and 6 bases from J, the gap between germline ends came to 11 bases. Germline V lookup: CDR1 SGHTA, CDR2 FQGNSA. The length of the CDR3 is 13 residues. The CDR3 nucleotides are TGTGCCAGCAGCCTTAGAGGGGTTCAGCCCCAGCATTTT. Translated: CASSLRGVQPQHF.

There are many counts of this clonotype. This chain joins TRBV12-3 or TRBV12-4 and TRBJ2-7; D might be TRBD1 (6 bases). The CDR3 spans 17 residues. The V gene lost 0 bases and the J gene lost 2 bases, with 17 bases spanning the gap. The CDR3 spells CASSLARPDRIAYEQYF. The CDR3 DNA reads TGTGCCAGCAGTTTAGCGCGCCCCGACAGGATAGCCTACGAGCAGTACTTC.

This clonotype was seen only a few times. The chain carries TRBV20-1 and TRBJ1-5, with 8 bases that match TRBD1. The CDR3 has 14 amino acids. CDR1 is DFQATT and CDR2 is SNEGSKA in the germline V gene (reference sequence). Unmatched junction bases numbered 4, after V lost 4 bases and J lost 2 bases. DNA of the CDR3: TGCAGTGCTATACAGACAGGGGGCAATCAGCCCCAGCATTTT. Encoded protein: CSAIQTGGNQPQHF.

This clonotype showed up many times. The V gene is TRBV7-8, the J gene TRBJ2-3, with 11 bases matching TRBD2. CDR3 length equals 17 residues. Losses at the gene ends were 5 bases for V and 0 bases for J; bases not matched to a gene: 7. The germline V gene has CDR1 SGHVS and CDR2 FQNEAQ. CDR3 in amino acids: CASSLWTSGLSTDTQYF. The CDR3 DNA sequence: TGTGCCAGCAGCCTCTGGACTAGCGGGCTCAGCACAGATACGCAGTATTTT.

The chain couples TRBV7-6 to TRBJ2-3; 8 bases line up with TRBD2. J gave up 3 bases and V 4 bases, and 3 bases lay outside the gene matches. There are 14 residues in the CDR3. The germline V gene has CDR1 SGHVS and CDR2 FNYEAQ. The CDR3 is CASSSRGATDTQYF. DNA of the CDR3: TGTGCCAGCAGCTCGCGGGGGGCGACAGATACGCAGTATTTT.

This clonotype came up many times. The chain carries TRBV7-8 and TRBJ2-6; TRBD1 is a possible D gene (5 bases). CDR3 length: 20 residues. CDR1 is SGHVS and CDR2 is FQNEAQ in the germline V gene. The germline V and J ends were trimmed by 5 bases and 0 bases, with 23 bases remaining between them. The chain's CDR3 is CASSHWTSSRTGSGANVLTF. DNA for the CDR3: TGTGCCAGCAGCCATTGGACATCTTCACGAACGGGCTCTGGGGCCAACGTCCTGACTTTC. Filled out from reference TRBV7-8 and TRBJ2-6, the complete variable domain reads GAGVSQSPRYKVAKRGQDVALRCDPISGHVSLFWYQQALGQGPEFLTYFQNEAQLDKSGLPSDRFFAERPEGSVSTLKIQRTQQEDSAVYLCASSHWTSSRTGSGANVLTFGAGSRLTVL.

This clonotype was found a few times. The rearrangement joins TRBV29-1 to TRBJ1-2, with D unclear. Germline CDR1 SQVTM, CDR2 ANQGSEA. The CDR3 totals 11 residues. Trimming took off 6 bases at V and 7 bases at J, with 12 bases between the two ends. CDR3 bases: TGCAGCGTATATGGGCCTACTGGCTACACCTTC. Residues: CSVYGPTGYTF.

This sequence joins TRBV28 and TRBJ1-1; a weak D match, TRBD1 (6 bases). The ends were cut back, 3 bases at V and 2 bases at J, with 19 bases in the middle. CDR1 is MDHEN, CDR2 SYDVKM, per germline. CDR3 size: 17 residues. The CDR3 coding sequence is TGTGCCAGCAGTTTGGCCGGGACACAGGGATTAAACACTGAAGCTTTCTTT. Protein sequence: CASSLAGTQGLNTEAFF.

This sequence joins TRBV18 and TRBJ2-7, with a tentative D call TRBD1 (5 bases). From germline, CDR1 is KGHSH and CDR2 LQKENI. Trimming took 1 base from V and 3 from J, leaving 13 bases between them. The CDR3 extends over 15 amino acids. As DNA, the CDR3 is TGTGCCAGCTCACCACGGGCAGGGCTCCACTACGAGCAGTACTTC. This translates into CASSPRAGLHYEQYF.

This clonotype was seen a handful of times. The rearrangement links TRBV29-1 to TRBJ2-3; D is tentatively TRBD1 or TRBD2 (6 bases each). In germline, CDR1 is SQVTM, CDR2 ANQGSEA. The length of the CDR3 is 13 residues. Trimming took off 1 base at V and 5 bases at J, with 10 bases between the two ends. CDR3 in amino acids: CSVEAGAGDTQYF. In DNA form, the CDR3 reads TGCAGCGTTGAAGCGGGGGCGGGAGATACGCAGTATTTT.

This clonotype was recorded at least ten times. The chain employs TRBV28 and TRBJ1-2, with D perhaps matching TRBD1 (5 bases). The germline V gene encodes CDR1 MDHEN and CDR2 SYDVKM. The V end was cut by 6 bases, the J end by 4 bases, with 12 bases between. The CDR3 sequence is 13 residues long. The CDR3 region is CASRPPGTYGYTF. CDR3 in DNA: TGTGCCAGCAGGCCCCCGGGGACCTATGGCTACACCTTC.

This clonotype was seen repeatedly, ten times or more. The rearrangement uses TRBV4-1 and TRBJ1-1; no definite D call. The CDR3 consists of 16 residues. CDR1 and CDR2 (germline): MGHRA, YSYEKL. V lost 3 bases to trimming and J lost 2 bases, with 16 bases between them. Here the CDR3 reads CASSHGGVSPNTEAFF. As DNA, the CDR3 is TGCGCCAGCAGCCATGGTGGGGTGAGTCCCAACACTGAAGCTTTCTTT.

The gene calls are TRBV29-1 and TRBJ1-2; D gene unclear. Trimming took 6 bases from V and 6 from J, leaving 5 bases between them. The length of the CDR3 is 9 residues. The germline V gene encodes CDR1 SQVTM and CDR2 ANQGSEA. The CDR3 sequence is CSVSNGYTF. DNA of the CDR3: TGCAGCGTCAGTAATGGCTACACCTTC. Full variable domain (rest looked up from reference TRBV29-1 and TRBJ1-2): SAVISQKPSRDICQRGTSLTIQCQVDSQVTMMFWYRQQPGQSLTLIATANQGSEATYESGFVIDKFPISRPNLTFSTLTVSNMSPEDSSIYLCSVSNGYTFGSGTRLTVV.

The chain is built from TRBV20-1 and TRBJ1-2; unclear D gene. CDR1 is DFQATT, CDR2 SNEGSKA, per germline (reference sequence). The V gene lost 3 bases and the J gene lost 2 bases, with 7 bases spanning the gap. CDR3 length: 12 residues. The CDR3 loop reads CSASVANYGYTF. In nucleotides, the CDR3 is TGCAGTGCTAGCGTGGCAAACTATGGCTACACCTTC.

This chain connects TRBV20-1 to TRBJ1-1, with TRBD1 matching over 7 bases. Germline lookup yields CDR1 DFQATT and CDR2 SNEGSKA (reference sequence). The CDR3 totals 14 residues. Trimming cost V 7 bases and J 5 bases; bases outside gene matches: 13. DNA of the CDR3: TGCAGTGTTATGAGACAGGGAGGGGGGACTGAAGCTTTCTTT. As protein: CSVMRQGGGTEAFF.

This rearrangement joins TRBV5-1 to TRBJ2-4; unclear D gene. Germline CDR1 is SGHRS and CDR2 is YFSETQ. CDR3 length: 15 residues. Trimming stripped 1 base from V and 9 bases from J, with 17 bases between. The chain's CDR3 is CASSLQPKGQSIQYF. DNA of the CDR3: TGCGCCAGCAGCTTGCAACCGAAAGGCCAAAGCATTCAGTACTTC.

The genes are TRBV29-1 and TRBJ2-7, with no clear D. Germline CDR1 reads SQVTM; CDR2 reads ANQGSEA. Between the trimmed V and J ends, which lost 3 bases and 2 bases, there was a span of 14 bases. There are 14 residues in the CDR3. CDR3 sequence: CSVEGGESAYEQYF. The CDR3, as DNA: TGCAGCGTTGAGGGCGGAGAGTCTGCCTACGAGCAGTACTTC.